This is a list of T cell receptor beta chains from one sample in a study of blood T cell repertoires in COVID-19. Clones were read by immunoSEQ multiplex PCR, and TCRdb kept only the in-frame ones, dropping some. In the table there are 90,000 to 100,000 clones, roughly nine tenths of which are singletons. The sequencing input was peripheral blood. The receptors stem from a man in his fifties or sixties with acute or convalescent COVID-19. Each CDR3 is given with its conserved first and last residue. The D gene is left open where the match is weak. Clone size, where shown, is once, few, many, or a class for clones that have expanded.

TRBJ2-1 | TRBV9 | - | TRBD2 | CASSPGLAGYNEQFF | TGTGCCAGCAGTCCGGGACTAGCGGGGTACAATGAGCAGTTCTTC
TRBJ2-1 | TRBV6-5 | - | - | CASSYHSRSYNEQFF | TGTGCCAGCAGTTACCATTCTAGAAGCTACAATGAGCAGTTCTTC
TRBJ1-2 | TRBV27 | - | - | CASSLSGGPYGYTF | TGTGCCAGCAGTTTAAGTGGGGGCCCCTATGGCTACACCTTC
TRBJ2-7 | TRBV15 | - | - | CATSRDRVAYEQYF | TGTGCCACCAGCAGAGACAGGGTGGCCTACGAGCAGTACTTC
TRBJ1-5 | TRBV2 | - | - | CARGGHDSNQPQHF | TGTGCCAGAGGGGGACACGATAGCAATCAGCCCCAGCATTTT
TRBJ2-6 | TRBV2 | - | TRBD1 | CASRLDRGRTSGANVLTF | TGTGCCAGCAGGCTTGACAGGGGCCGTACCTCTGGGGCCAACGTCCTGACTTTC
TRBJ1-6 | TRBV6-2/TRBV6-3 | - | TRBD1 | CASSYSGTANSPLHF | TGTGCCAGCAGTTACTCCGGGACAGCTAATTCACCCCTCCACTTT
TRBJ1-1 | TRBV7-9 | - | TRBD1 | CASSFSPGTGLNTEAFF | TGTGCCAGCAGCTTTTCCCCCGGGACAGGTTTGAACACTGAAGCTTTCTTT
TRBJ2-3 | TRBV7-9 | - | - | CASSLVGTDTQYF | TGTGCCAGCAGCTTAGTCGGCACAGATACGCAGTATTTT
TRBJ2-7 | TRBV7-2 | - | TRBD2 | CASSFGPPGLAGYEQYF | TGTGCCAGCAGCTTTGGTCCTCCGGGACTAGCGGGTTACGAGCAGTACTTC
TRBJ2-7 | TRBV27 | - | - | CASSLGETYEQYF | TGTGCCAGCAGTTTGGGCGAAACCTACGAGCAGTACTTC
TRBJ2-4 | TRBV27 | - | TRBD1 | CASSLRGTAQNIQYF | TGTGCCAGCAGTTTAAGAGGGACAGCTCAAAACATTCAGTACTTC
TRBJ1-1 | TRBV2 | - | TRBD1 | CATRTGNTEAFF | TGTGCCACCAGGACAGGGAACACTGAAGCTTTCTTT
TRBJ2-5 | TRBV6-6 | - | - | CASSIKTGGRETQYF | TGTGCCAGCAGCATAAAGACAGGCGGGCGGGAGACCCAGTACTTC
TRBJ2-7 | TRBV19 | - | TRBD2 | CASSKGLAGAYEQYF | TGTGCCAGTAGTAAGGGGCTAGCGGGCGCCTACGAGCAGTACTTC
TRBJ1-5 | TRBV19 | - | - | CASSISAGSNHQPQHF | TGTGCCAGTAGTATATCAGCAGGGTCGAACCATCAGCCCCAGCATTTT
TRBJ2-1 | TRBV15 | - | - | CATTNRDTGYNEQFF | TGTGCCACCACGAACCGGGACACTGGATACAATGAGCAGTTCTTC
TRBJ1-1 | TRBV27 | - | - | CASSLLGANTEAFF | TGTGCCAGCAGTTTGCTGGGGGCGAACACTGAAGCTTTCTTT
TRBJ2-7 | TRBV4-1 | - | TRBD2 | CASSGTWEGRIVTYEQYF | TGCGCCAGCAGCGGGACCTGGGAGGGCCGAATCGTAACCTACGAGCAGTACTTC
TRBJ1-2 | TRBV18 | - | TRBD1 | CASSSKGGRGPGYTF | TGTGCCAGCTCCTCAAAAGGGGGCAGGGGGCCTGGCTACACCTTC
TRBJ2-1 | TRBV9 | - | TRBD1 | CASSPSGGYNEQFF | TGTGCCAGCAGCCCGTCAGGGGGCTACAATGAGCAGTTCTTC
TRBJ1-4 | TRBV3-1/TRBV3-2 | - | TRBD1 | CASSQGQQVEKLFF | TGTGCCAGCAGCCAGGGACAGCAGGTGGAAAAACTGTTTTTT
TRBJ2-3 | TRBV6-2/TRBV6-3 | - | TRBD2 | CASSYGGLAKDTQYF | TGTGCCAGCAGTTACGGCGGACTAGCAAAAGATACGCAGTATTTT
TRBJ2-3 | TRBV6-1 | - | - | CASSEWGRGSIQTDTQYF | TGTGCCAGCAGTGAATGGGGAAGGGGGAGCATTCAGACAGATACGCAGTATTTT
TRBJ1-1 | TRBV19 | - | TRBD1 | CASTGDRMNTEAFF | TGTGCCAGTACCGGGGACAGGATGAACACTGAAGCTTTCTTT
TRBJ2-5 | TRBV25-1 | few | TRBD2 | CASSIAGGPRETQYF | TGTGCCAGCAGTATAGCGGGAGGGCCGCGGGAGACCCAGTACTTC
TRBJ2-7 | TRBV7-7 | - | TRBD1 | CASSVDRGTEQYF | TGTGCCAGCAGCGTGGACAGGGGGACCGAGCAGTACTTC
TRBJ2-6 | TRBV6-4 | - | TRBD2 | CASSVGSSGPSGANVLTF | TGTGCCAGCAGTGTAGGCTCTAGCGGACCCTCTGGGGCCAACGTCCTGACTTTC
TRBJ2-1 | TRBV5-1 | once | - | CASSPGTSPSSYNEQFF | TGCGCCAGCAGCCCCGGTACTAGTCCGAGCTCCTACAATGAGCAGTTCTTC
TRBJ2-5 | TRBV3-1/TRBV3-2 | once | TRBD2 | CASSLLLRVRAGEETQYF | TGTGCCAGCAGCCTCCTACTAAGAGTCCGAGCGGGAGAGGAGACCCAGTACTTC
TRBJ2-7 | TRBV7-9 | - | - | CASSGGTQYEQYF | TGTGCCAGCAGCGGTGGGACACAGTACGAGCAGTACTTC
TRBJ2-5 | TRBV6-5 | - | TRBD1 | CATLRQGARETQYF | TGTGCGACGCTTCGGCAGGGGGCACGAGAGACCCAGTACTTC
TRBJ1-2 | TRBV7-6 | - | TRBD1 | CASSPDRGRSYGYTF | TGTGCCAGCAGCCCCGACAGGGGGCGAAGCTATGGCTACACCTTC
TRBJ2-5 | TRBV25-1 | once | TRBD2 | CASSDLAGAGETQYF | TGTGCCAGCAGTGATCTAGCGGGAGCGGGGGAGACCCAGTACTTC
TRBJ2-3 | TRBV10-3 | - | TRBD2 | CAISERMQSGRTTDTQYF | TGTGCCATCAGTGAGCGGATGCAAAGCGGGAGGACCACAGATACGCAGTATTTT
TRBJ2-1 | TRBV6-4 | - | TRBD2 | CASSDSPLSFGPSGFESSYNEQFF | TGTGCCAGCAGTGACTCCCCGTTATCGTTCGGTCCTAGCGGGTTTGAAAGCTCCTACAATGAGCAGTTCTTC
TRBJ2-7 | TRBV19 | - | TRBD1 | CASSIDAGGNYEQYF | TGTGCCAGTAGTATAGACGCAGGGGGTAACTACGAGCAGTACTTC
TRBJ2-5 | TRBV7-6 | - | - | CASSLQGRAETQYF | TGTGCCAGCAGCTTACAGGGAAGGGCAGAGACCCAGTACTTC
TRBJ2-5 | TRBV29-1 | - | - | CSVDRDSWGKTQYF | TGCAGCGTTGACCGGGACTCGTGGGGGAAGACCCAGTACTTC
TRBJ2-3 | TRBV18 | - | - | CASSPGRGTDTQYF | TGTGCCAGCTCACCAGGGCGAGGCACAGATACGCAGTATTTT
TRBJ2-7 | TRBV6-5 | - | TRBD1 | CASSYSGQGASYEQYF | TGTGCCAGCAGTTACTCTGGACAGGGGGCCTCCTACGAGCAGTACTTC
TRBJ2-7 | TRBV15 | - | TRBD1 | CATSRDLSRDRGFYEQYF | TGTGCCACCAGCAGAGATTTGAGTAGGGACAGGGGCTTCTACGAGCAGTACTTC
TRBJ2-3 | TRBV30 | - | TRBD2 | CAWSPLIAGAFTDTQYF | TGTGCCTGGAGTCCGCTTATAGCGGGAGCGTTCACAGATACGCAGTATTTT
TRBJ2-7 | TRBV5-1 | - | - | CASSLQTGSLYEQYF | TGCGCCAGCAGCCTCCAAACAGGGAGTCTCTACGAGCAGTACTTC
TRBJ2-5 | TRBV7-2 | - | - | CASSSSYKIRETQYF | TGTGCCAGCAGCTCCTCTTATAAGATTCGGGAGACCCAGTACTTC
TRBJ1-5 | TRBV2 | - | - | CASSGKDSYQPQHF | TGTGCCAGCAGTGGAAAGGACAGTTATCAGCCCCAGCATTTT
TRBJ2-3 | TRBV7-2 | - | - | CASSLEGSSTDTQYF | TGTGCCAGCAGCTTAGAGGGGTCTAGCACAGATACGCAGTATTTT
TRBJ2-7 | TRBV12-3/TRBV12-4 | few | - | CASSADSSYEQYF | TGTGCCAGCAGCGCTGACAGCTCCTACGAGCAGTACTTC
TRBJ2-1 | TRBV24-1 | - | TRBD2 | CATSDLAGGEDNEQFF | TGTGCCACCAGTGACCTAGCGGGAGGAGAGGACAATGAGCAGTTCTTC
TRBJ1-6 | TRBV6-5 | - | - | CASSREQLDSPLHF | TGTGCCAGCAGTCGGGAACAGTTAGATTCACCCCTCCACTTT
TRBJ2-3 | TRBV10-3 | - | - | CAISESTISTDTQYF | TGTGCCATCAGTGAGTCAACTATTAGCACAGATACGCAGTATTTT
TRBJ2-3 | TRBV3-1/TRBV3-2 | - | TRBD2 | CASSRPGGVVTDTQYF | TGTGCCAGCAGCCGCCCCGGGGGGGTAGTGACAGATACGCAGTATTTT
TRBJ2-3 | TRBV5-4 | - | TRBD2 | CASSSSGSGTKDTQYF | TGTGCCAGCAGCTCCTCCGGTAGCGGGACTAAAGATACGCAGTATTTT
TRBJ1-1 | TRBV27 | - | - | CASRHDSENTEAFF | TGTGCCAGCAGGCATGACAGCGAGAACACTGAAGCTTTCTTT
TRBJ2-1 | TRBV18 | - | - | CASSPGQAGGLDEQFF | TGTGCCAGCTCACCGGGACAGGCGGGAGGGCTCGATGAGCAGTTCTTC